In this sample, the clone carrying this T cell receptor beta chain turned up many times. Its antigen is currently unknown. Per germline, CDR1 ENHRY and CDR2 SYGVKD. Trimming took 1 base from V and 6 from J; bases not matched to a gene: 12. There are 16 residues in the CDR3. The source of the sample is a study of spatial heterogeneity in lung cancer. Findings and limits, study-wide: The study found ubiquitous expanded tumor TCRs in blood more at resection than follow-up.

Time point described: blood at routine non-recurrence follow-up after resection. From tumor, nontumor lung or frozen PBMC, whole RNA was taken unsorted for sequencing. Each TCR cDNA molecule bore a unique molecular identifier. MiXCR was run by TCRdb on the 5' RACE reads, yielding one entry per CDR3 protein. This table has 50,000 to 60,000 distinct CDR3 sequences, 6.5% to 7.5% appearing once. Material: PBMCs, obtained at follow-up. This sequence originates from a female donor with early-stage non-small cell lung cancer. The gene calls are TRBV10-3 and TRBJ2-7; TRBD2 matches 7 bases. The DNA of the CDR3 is TGTGCCATCAGTGAGTTTGGGAGGGGTAGGGGACCCGAGCAGTACTTC. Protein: CAISEFGRGRGPEQYF.